This TCR beta chain derives from a study of T cell repertoires in breast cancer. In the study overall: ER+/PR+ status applied to most of the roughly 19 tumors.

Trimming stripped 1 base from V and 6 bases from J, with 6 bases between. This CDR3 contains 12 residues. CDR1 is DFQATT, CDR2 SNEGSKA, per germline (reference sequence). Blocking oligonucleotides added to a second nested PCR suppressed unpaired genes. TCRdb reprocessed the emulsion pairing reads via MiXCR and lists one record per CDR3 protein. Of about 40,000 distinct CDR3 sequences listed, around 45% are singletons. Findings and limits, study-wide: Possibly tumor-specific: 15 to 20 TCR pairs in seven or more tumors, rare in control blood. Eight TRBV7 primers may have caused mispriming bias toward TRBV7 in shared TCRs.

Notes on this clonotype: The target antigen is unknown.

The expanded emulsion RT-PCR method captured paired alpha and beta chains from CD8+ T cells. The TCR comes from a pool of human donors with breast cancer or a healthy control (not recorded which). The specimen was CD8+ T cells. The chain is built from TRBV20-1 and TRBJ2-2; D could derive from TRBD1 or TRBD2 (5 bases each). The CDR3 loop is CSARAGPGELFF. The CDR3 region has the DNA TGCAGTGCTAGAGCGGGGCCCGGGGAGCTGTTTTTT.